The clone carrying this T cell receptor beta chain was seen once. Its antigen is unknown. The length of the CDR3 is 16 residues. Unmatched junction bases numbered 6, after V lost 0 bases and J lost 2 bases. Germline V gives CDR1 SGHNT, CDR2 YYREEE (reference sequence). This entry comes from a study of OX40 agonist ivuxolimab in advanced cancers. Whole-study context: Patients were given ivuxolimab, an antibody that agonizes OX40 (CD134). Every 2 weeks, patients received ivuxolimab intravenously, dosed at 0.01 to 10 mg/kg. Study-wide findings and caveats: Still undetermined is the antigen specificity of the expanded peripheral T cells.

TCRdb's table, derived via immunoSEQ multiplex PCR, lists solely in-frame clones and lacks some. The data show around 99,000 clones, about 90% seen once. The input for sequencing was CD4+ or CD8+ T cells sorted from blood, taken in a trial of the OX40 agonist ivuxolimab. The source of this sequence is an adult with an advanced solid tumor such as melanoma, head and neck, liver or kidney cancer. The rearrangement uses TRBV5-4 and TRBJ2-3, with 7 bases matching TRBD2. The DNA of the CDR3 is TGTGCCAGCAGCTTGGCCCCAGCGGGGTCCACAGATACGCAGTATTTT. Translating gives CASSLAPAGSTDTQYF. The whole variable domain, remainder taken from reference TRBV5-4 and TRBJ2-3, is ETGVTQSPTHLIKTRGQQVTLRCSSQSGHNTVSWYQQALGQGPQFIFQYYREEENGRGNFPPRFSGLQFPNYSSELNVNALELDDSALYLCASSLAPAGSTDTQYFGPGTRLTVL.